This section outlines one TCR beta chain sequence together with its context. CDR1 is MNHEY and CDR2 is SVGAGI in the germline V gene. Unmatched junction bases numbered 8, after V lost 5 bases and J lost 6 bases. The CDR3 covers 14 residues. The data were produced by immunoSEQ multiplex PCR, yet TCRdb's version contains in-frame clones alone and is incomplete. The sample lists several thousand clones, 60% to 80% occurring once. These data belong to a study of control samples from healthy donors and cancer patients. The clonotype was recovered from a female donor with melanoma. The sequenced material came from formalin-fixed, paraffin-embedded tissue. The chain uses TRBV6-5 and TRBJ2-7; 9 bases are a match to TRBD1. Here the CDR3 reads CASSRTGGHSEQYF. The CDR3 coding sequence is TGTGCCAGCAGTCGAACAGGGGGCCACAGCGAGCAGTACTTC.